This entry lists 6 T cell receptor beta chains sequenced from one sample in a study of T cell responses to AZD1222 COVID-19 vaccine (TCRdb year 2021). The method was the immunoSEQ multiplex PCR assay. TCRdb took over this immuneACCESS table, retaining in-frame rearrangements with V and J assigned. Such tables are incomplete; in checked studies, under half of the missing clones stem from an unresolved V gene, and the remainder is unexplained. The sample table records about 150,000 clones; around 90% of these occur just once. Clones ranked in the top ten supply 3% to 3.5% of the sample. The time point tag for this specimen amounts to: about 28 days (+/-7) after the second vaccine dose. The specimen was peripheral blood, collected 28 days after the second AZD1222 dose. Source of these receptors: an adult who received the AZD1222 COVID-19 vaccine.

The chain combines TRBV7-8 with TRBJ2-2; D gene ambiguous. Germline assignment: CDR1 SGHVS and CDR2 FQNEAQ. This CDR3 comprises 12 residues. V gave up 4 bases and J gave up 3 bases, with 3 bases separating them. The CDR3 sequence is CASSSYTGELFF. CDR3 bases: TGTGCCAGCAGCTCCTACACCGGGGAGCTGTTTTTT.

This chain links TRBV19 with TRBJ1-2, with D unresolved. The CDR3 covers 15 residues. Trimming took off 0 bases at V and 0 bases at J, with 8 bases between the two ends. Germline V gene lookup returns CDR1 LNHDA and CDR2 SQIVND (reference sequence). CDR3 residues: CASSIERPSNYGYTF. The CDR3 coding sequence is TGTGCCAGTAGTATAGAGAGGCCATCTAACTATGGCTACACCTTC.

This clone was counted between two and nine times. The CDR3 DNA is TGTGCCAGCAGCAGGGCCAGAGCTCCTGGTTCTGGAAACACCATATATTTT. Its protein is CASSRARAPGSGNTIYF. The rearrangement joins TRBV21-1 to TRBJ1-3; whether TRBD1, the table's D call, matches the DNA was not checked. TRBV21-1 is deemed a pseudogene. CDR3 length: 17 residues.

The CDR3 nucleotides are TGTGCCAGCAGCCCTACTCATGGCGACAGGAAAGCTTTCTTT. Translating gives CASSPTHGDRKAFF. V and J are TRBV7-2 and TRBJ1-1; D is perhaps TRBD1 (6 bases). Germline loops: CDR1 SGHTA, CDR2 FQGNSA. Trimming took off 5 bases at V and 9 bases at J, with 19 bases between the two ends. This CDR3 region has 14 residues.

The chain uses TRBV4-1 and TRBJ1-1; 9 nucleotides match TRBD1. The CDR3 extends over 16 amino acids. The V segment lost 1 base and the J segment 4 bases; nucleotides outside the gene matches: 7. Germline lookup yields CDR1 MGHRA and CDR2 YSYEKL. CDR3 region: CASSQGPGTGITEAFF. CDR3 nucleotide sequence: TGCGCCAGCAGCCAAGGTCCCGGGACAGGGATCACTGAAGCTTTCTTT.

The rearrangement uses TRBV2 and TRBJ2-5; the match to TRBD2 covers 11 bases. The CDR3 consists of 15 residues. J gave up 5 bases and V 8 bases, and 10 bases lay outside the gene matches. Germline V gene sequence: CDR1 SNHLY, CDR2 FYNNEI. DNA of the CDR3: TGTGCCAGCTCGGAGTTAGCGGGAGGGCCGGAGACCCAGTACTTC. Translated, it gives CASSELAGGPETQYF. The full variable domain, in which reference TRBV2 and TRBJ2-5 provide the parts outside the CDR3, is EPEVTQTPSHQVTQMGQEVILRCVPISNHLYFYWYRQILGQKVEFLVSFYNNEISEKSEIFDDQFSVERPDGSNFTLKIRSTKLEDSAMYFCASSELAGGPETQYFGPGTRLLVL.